Below are 10 T cell receptor beta chains sequenced from a single sample in a study of shared clonotypes between healthy human individuals. Naive CD8 cells lacked CD45RO, underwent positive selection for CCR7 and left out terminally differentiated effector memory CD45RA+ cells. Assay used: immunoSEQ multiplex PCR; TCRdb lists only in-frame clones, some missing. In the table there are around 2.1 million clones, approximately 94% of which are singletons. The specimen sequenced was naive CD8+ T cells from PBMCs. These receptors were collected from a man younger than 35 in good health. Some clones in this sample may be carry-over from other donors' samples.

The chain is built from TRBV2 and TRBJ2-3, with D possibly TRBD1 on 6 matching bases. The CDR3 loop spans 15 amino acids. V shed 3 bases and J shed 3 bases, with 13 bases lying between them. The germline gives CDR1 SNHLY, CDR2 FYNNEI. The CDR3 DNA is TGTGCCAGCAGTGATGTCGGCAGGGGAACAGATACGCAGTATTTT. It encodes CASSDVGRGTDTQYF.

The chain joins TRBV19 to TRBJ2-7, with D hard to call. Germline loops: CDR1 LNHDA, CDR2 SQIVND (reference sequence). V was pared by 6 bases and J by 0 bases, with 12 bases between. The CDR3 consists of 14 residues. CDR3 region: CASRVVASSYEQYF. Here the CDR3 DNA reads TGTGCCAGTAGAGTGGTGGCATCCTCCTACGAGCAGTACTTC.

V gene TRBV7-3 combines with J gene TRBJ2-7; no firm D call. Germline V CDR1 and CDR2: SGHTA, FQGTGA. V dropped 2 bases and J dropped 6 bases, with 11 bases sitting between them. The CDR3 extends over 13 amino acids. The CDR3 sequence is CASSLGPGAEQYF. The CDR3, as DNA: TGTGCCAGCAGCTTAGGTCCTGGTGCCGAGCAGTACTTC.

The chain couples TRBV7-9 to TRBJ2-7, with 9 bases aligning to TRBD2. CDR3 length: 15 amino acids. CDR1 is SEHNR, CDR2 FQNEAQ, per germline (reference sequence). J lost 3 bases, V lost 4 bases, and 7 bases had no gene match. The DNA for the CDR3 is TGTGCCAGCAGCTCGTACCAGCGGGAGGTCTACGAGCAGTACTTC. Translated: CASSSYQREVYEQYF.

The chain carries TRBV9 and TRBJ2-2; D possibly corresponds to TRBD2 (6 bases). The CDR3 has 15 residues. V lost 0 bases and J 7 bases, leaving 13 bases between the germline ends. CDR1 and CDR2 (germline): SGDLS, YYNGEE. The CDR3 is CASSVGRLVIGELFF. The CDR3 DNA follows: TGTGCCAGCAGCGTAGGCAGACTAGTCATCGGGGAGCTGTTTTTT.

The chain is built from TRBV9 and TRBJ2-3, with a possible D match to TRBD2 (6 bases). Deletions cut 3 bases from V and 6 bases from J, with 11 bases between. The CDR3 length is 13 residues. Germline loops: CDR1 SGDLS, CDR2 YYNGEE. CDR3 protein: CASSASGEDTQYF. In nucleotides, the CDR3 is TGTGCCAGCAGCGCCTCGGGGGAGGATACGCAGTATTTT.

The CDR3 spells CASSPSGVMGSYEQYF. In DNA, the CDR3 is TGCGCCAGCAGCCCGTCGGGAGTTATGGGTAGCTACGAGCAGTACTTC. The chain has TRBV4-1 and TRBJ2-7; D might be TRBD2 (6 bases). From germline, CDR1 is MGHRA and CDR2 YSYEKL. This CDR3 has 16 residues. Between the trimmed V and J ends, which lost 4 bases and 3 bases, there was a span of 19 bases.

Points on this clone: Other DNA sequences in this specimen translate into the identical CDR3. The V gene is TRBV9, the J gene TRBJ2-3; the match to TRBD2 covers 8 bases. V lost 0 bases, J lost 0 bases, and 3 bases stayed unmatched. Germline V CDR1 and CDR2: SGDLS, YYNGEE. The CDR3 runs to 16 residues. The CDR3 reads CASSVVPSGSTDTQYF. In nucleotides, the CDR3 is TGTGCCAGCAGCGTAGTACCTAGCGGGAGCACAGATACGCAGTATTTT.

This rearrangement joins TRBV19 to TRBJ2-7; the D gene is possibly TRBD1 (5 bases). Germline CDR1 LNHDA, CDR2 SQIVND (reference sequence). V lost 5 bases and J 6 bases, leaving 20 bases between the germline ends. CDR3 length: 15 residues. The CDR3: CASSEPGFSLREQYF. The CDR3 DNA sequence: TGTGCCAGTAGTGAACCAGGGTTTTCCCTACGCGAGCAGTACTTC.

V and J are TRBV5-4 and TRBJ2-5, with 8 bases matching TRBD2. The CDR3 runs 13 residues. Germline V CDR1 and CDR2: SGHNT, YYREEE (reference sequence). Trimming took 4 bases from V and 3 from J; bases not matched to a gene: 2. The CDR3 protein is CASSRAGEETQYF. CDR3 DNA sequence: TGTGCCAGCAGCCGAGCGGGGGAAGAGACCCAGTACTTC.